This T cell receptor (beta chain) was captured by sequencing in a study of blood T cell repertoires in COVID-19 (TCRdb year 2020). Study-wide context: Samples covering the acute and convalescent phases of COVID-19 were provided by collaborators in the United States, Italy and Spain. Deeply sampled blood TCRbeta repertoires from subjects exposed to, actively infected with, or recovered from COVID-19 were included in the dataset. The repertoires were released in a freely available public database meant as a resource for research on the immune response to SARS-CoV-2. Where available, HLA class I and class II types were obtained from metadata supplied by the sample provider rather than from assay-based typing. The material from the prospective study consisted of cDNA or gDNA derived from T cells, B-cell-depleted T cells, or PBMCs. The sample metadata nearly always contained a de-identified subject ID, COVID-19 status, age in years and sex. The samples were drawn from the first 160 participants of the ongoing ImmuneRACE study and from some 1,300 subjects provided by 6 global collaborators. Overall study outcomes, separate from this receptor: The quantity of clinical and demographic metadata differed by source and by participant and was supplied without curation.

TCRbeta CDR3 regions were amplified from genomic DNA using the immunoSEQ Assay, a bias-controlled multiplex PCR. The authors processed their data as follows. Nucleated cell counts per sample were estimated from amplification of reference gene primers within the assay. To quantify the absolute abundance of each unique TCRbeta CDR3 rearrangement, sequence reads were collapsed and filtered. For each sample, productive Simpson clonality was calculated by taking the square root of Simpson's diversity index across productive rearrangements. Entries here come from immuneACCESS through TCRdb and include only in-frame sequences with V and J called. Some clones fail to appear in such tables; in the studies checked, an unresolved V gene covers under half of the shortfall, and the cause of the remainder is unknown. For V, J and clone size, that table is used; D and trimming come from the DNA. The sample yields about 160,000 clones; about three quarters were counted once. The ten most abundant clones make up 8.1% of the sample.

Of note for this clone: The antigen it binds to is not known. Base qualities are not recorded, but no much larger clone differs from it by a single base.

The collaborating institutions used their own protocols to collect whole blood in K2EDTA tubes. For TCRbeta analysis, collaborators shipped samples in one of three forms: frozen whole blood, isolated PBMCs, or DNA extracted from either of those sample types. The CDR3 contains 16 residues, cysteine and phenylalanine counted. Just the 48-base CDR3 DNA is kept, in frame starting at base 1. Trimmed from V: 2 bases; trimmed from J: 8 bases; junction bases lacking a gene match: 9. CDR1 MNHNS and CDR2 SASEGT were looked up in the germline V gene. The sequence was obtained from a man aged 60-69 years with acute or convalescent COVID-19. The sample was peripheral blood. The rearrangement joined TRBV6-1 to TRBJ1-4, with 9 bases in between that match TRBD1. The bases read TGTGCCAGCAGTGAATCCCTGGACAGGGGAGGGGAAAAACTGTTTTTT. Translated, it gives CASSESLDRGGEKLFF.